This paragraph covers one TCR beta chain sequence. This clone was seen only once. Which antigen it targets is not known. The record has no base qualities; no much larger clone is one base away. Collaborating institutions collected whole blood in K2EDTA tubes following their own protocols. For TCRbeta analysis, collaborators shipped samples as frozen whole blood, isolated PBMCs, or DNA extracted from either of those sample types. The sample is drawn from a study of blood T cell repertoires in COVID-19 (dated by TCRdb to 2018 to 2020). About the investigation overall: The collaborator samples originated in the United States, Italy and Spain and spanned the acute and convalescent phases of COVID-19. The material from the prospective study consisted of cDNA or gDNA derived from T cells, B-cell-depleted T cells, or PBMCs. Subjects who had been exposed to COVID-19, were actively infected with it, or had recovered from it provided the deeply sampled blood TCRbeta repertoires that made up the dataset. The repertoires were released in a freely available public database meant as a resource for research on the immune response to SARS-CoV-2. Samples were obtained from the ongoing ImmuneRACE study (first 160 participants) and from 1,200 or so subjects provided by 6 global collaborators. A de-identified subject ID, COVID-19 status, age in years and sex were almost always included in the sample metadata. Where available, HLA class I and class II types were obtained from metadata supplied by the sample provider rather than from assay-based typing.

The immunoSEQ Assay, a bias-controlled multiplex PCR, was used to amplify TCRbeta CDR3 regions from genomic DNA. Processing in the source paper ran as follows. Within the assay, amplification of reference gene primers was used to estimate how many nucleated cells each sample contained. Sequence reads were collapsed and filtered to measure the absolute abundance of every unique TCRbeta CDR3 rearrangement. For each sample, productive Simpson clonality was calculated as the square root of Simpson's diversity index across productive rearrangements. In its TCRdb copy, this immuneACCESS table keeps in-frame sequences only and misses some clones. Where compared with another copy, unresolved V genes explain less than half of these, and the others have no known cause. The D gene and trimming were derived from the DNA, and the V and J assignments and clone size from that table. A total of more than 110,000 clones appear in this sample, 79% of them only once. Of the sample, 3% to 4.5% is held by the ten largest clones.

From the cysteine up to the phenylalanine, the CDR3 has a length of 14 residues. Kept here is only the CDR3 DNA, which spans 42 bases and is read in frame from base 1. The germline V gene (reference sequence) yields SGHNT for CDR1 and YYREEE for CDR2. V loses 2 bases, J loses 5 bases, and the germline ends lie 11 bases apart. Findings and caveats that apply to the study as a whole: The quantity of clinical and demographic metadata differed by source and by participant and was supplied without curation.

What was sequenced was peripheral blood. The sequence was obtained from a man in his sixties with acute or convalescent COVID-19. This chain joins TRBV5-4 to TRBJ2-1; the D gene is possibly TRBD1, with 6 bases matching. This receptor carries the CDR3 CASSFVGQHNEQFF. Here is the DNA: TGTGCCAGCAGCTTCGTTGGACAGCACAATGAGCAGTTCTTC.